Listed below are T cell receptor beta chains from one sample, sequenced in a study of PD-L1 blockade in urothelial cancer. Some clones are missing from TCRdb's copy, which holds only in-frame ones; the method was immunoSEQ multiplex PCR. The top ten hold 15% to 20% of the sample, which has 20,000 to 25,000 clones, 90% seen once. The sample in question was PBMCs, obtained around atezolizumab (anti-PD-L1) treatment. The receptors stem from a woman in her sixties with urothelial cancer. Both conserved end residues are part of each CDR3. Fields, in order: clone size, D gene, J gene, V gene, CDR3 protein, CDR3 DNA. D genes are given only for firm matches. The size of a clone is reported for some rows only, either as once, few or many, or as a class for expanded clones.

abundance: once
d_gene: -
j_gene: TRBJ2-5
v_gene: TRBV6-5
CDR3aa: CASRRDLGETQYF
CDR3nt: TGTGCCAGCAGGCGGGACCTGGGGGAGACCCAGTACTTC

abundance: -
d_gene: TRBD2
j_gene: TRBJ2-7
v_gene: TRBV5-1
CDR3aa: CASSSGLAGSYEQYF
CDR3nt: TGCGCCAGCAGCTCAGGACTAGCGGGTTCCTACGAGCAGTACTTC

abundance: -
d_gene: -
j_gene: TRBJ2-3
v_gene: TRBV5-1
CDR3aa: CASSLGGKPTDTQYF
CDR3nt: TGCGCCAGCAGCTTGGGAGGAAAGCCCACAGATACGCAGTATTTT

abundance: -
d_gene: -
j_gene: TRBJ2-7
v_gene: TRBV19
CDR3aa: CASSLDSYEQYF
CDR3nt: TGTGCCAGTTCACTAGACTCCTACGAGCAGTACTTC

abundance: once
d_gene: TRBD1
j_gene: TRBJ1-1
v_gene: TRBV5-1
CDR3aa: CASSPISGTVNTEAFF
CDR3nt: TGCGCCAGCAGCCCAATATCCGGGACAGTGAACACTGAAGCTTTCTTT

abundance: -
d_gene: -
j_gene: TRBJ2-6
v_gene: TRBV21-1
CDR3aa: CASSTKRDRDTRGGANVLTF
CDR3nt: TGTGCCAGCAGCACCAAAAGGGACAGGGACACCAGGGGAGGGGCCAACGTCCTGACTTTC

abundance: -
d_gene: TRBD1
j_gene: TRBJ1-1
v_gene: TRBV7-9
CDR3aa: CASSVRQGDSEAFF
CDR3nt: TGTGCCAGCAGCGTCAGACAGGGGGACTCTGAAGCTTTCTTT

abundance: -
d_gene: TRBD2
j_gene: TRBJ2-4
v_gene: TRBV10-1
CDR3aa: CASSESGRAQQYF
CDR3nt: TGCGCCAGCAGTGAGTCGGGGAGGGCCCAACAGTACTTC

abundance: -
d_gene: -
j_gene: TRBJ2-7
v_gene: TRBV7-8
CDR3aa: CASSWREDWMASGEQYF
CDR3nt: TGTGCCAGCAGCTGGAGGGAGGACTGGATGGCCTCCGGCGAGCAGTACTTC

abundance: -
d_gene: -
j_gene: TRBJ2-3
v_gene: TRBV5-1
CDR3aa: CASSLEQNTDTQYF
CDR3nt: TGCGCCAGCAGCTTGGAACAGAACACAGATACGCAGTATTTT

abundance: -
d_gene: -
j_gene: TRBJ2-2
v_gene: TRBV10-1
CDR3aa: CASSGPLAPGELFF
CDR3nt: TGCGCCAGCAGTGGGCCATTGGCCCCCGGGGAGCTGTTTTTT

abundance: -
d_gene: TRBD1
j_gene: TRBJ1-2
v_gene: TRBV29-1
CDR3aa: CSVEDGGTGGGYTF
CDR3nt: TGCAGCGTTGAAGATGGCGGGACAGGGGGAGGCTACACCTTC

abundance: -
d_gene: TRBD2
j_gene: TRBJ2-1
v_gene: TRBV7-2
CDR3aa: CASSLQRESYNEQFF
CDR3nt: TGTGCCAGCAGCTTACAGCGGGAGTCCTACAATGAGCAGTTCTTC

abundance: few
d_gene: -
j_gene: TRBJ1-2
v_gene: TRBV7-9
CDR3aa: CASTERGGVGYGYTF
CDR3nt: TGTGCCAGCACCGAAAGGGGGGGGGTAGGCTATGGCTACACCTTC

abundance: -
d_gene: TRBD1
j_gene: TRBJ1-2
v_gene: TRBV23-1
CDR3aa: CASTGQGRAALNYGYTF
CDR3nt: TGCGCCAGCACCGGACAGGGGCGCGCCGCTTTAAACTATGGCTACACCTTC

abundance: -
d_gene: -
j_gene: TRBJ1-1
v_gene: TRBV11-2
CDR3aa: CASSSMAAPEAFF
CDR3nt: TGTGCCAGCAGCTCAATGGCGGCTCCTGAAGCTTTCTTT

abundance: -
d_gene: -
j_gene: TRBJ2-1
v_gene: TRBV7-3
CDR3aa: CASSSSAHRENEQFF
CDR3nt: TGTGCCAGCAGCTCCTCCGCCCACAGGGAAAATGAGCAGTTCTTC

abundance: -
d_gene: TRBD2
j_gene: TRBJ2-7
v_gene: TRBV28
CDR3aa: CASSFISGAYEQYF
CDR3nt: TGTGCCAGCAGTTTCATTAGCGGGGCGTACGAGCAGTACTTC

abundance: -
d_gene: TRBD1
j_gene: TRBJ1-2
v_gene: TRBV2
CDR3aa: CASSRQGRIDGYTF
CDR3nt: TGTGCCAGCAGTCGACAGGGACGTATTGACGGCTACACCTTC

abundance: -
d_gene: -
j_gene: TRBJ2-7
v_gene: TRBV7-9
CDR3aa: CASSRDSFSYEQYF
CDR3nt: TGTGCCAGCAGCCGAGACTCCTTCTCCTACGAGCAGTACTTC

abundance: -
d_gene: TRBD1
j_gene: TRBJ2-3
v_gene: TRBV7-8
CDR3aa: CASSFAGGWDTQYF
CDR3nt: TGTGCCAGCAGCTTCGCAGGGGGATGGGATACGCAGTATTTT

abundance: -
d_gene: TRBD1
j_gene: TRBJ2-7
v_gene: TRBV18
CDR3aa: CASSPPGGQVTYEQYF
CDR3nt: TGTGCCAGCTCACCACCGGGGGGACAGGTAACCTACGAGCAGTACTTC

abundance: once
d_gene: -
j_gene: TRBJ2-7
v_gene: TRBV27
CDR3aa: CASTIRQGGNEQYF
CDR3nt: TGTGCCAGCACTATCAGACAGGGAGGCAACGAGCAGTACTTC

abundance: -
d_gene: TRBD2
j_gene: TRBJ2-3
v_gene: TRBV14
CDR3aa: CASRTSGSSDTQYF
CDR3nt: TGTGCCAGCCGGACTAGCGGGAGTTCGGATACGCAGTATTTT

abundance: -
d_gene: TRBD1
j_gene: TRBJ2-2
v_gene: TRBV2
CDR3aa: CASRVRTGGDGELFF
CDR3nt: TGTGCCAGCAGGGTCCGGACAGGGGGTGACGGGGAGCTGTTTTTT

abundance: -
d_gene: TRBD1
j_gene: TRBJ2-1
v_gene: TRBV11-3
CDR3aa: CASSFGGGRGLDEQFF
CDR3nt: TGTGCCAGCAGCTTTGGGGGCGGCAGGGGGCTAGATGAGCAGTTCTTC

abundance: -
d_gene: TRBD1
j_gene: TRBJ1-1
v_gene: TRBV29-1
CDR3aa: CSVVGGGTTEAFF
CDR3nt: TGCAGCGTTGTCGGAGGGGGCACCACTGAAGCTTTCTTT

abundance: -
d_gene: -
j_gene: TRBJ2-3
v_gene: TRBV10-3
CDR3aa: CAISPSTDTQYF
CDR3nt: TGTGCCATCAGTCCGTCCACAGATACGCAGTATTTT

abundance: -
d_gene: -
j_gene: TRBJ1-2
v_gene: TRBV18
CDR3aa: CASSPNGGRYGYTF
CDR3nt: TGTGCCAGCTCACCCAATGGGGGCCGCTATGGCTACACCTTC

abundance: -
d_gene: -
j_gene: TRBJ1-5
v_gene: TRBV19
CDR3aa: CASSPGWGGQPQHF
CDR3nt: TGTGCCAGTAGTCCTGGCTGGGGGGGTCAGCCCCAGCATTTT

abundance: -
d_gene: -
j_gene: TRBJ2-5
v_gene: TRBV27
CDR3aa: CASSFRGRQETQYF
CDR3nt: TGTGCCAGCAGTTTTAGGGGCAGACAAGAGACCCAGTACTTC

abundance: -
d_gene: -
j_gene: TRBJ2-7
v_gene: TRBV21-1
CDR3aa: CASSPLQGQGDYEQYF
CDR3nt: TGTGCCAGCAGCCCTTTACAGGGACAGGGCGACTACGAGCAGTACTTC

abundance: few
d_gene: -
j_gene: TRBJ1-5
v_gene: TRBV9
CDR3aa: CASSVGWGGGNQPQHF
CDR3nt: TGTGCCAGCAGCGTAGGATGGGGAGGAGGCAATCAGCCCCAGCATTTT

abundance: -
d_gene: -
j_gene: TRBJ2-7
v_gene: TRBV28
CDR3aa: CASSSPTAQSYEQYF
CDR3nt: TGTGCCAGCAGTTCCCCGACAGCGCAGTCCTACGAGCAGTACTTC

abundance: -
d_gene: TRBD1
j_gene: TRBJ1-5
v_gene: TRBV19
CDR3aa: CASTADRGSSHF
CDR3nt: TGTGCCAGTACCGCCGACAGGGGGTCAAGTCATTTT

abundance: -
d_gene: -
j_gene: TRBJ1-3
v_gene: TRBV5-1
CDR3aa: CASSLLGRADSGNTIYF
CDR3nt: TGCGCCAGCAGCTTGTTGGGCAGGGCGGACTCTGGAAACACCATATATTTT

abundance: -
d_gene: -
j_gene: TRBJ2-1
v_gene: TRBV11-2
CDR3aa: CASSIGQTFYNEQFF
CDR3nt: TGTGCCAGCAGCATAGGACAGACTTTCTACAATGAGCAGTTCTTC